The entry below describes one TCR beta chain. In TCRdb, the 5' RACE reads were re-called with MiXCR into one record per CDR3 protein. The data contain 200,000 to 250,000 distinct CDR3 sequences, 15% to 19% of them singletons. The sample is drawn from a study of T-cell memory formation after mild COVID-19. Whole-study context: TCR clusters were mostly donor specific.

The receptor was derived from an adult woman who had mild COVID-19 (a few samples of this study predate the infection). Cell type and time point are not known. The specimen sequenced was PBMCs or a T cell subset sorted from them (not recorded which).

The CDR3 here is CATSTTSGTLGYEQYF. CDR3 DNA sequence: TGTGCCACCAGTACAACTAGCGGGACCCTCGGATACGAGCAGTACTTC. The chain carries TRBV24-1 and TRBJ2-7; 10 bases are shared with TRBD2. Germline assignment: CDR1 KGHDR and CDR2 SFDVKD. V dropped 6 bases and J dropped 4; count of bases not matched to a gene: 11. The CDR3 sequence is 16 residues long.